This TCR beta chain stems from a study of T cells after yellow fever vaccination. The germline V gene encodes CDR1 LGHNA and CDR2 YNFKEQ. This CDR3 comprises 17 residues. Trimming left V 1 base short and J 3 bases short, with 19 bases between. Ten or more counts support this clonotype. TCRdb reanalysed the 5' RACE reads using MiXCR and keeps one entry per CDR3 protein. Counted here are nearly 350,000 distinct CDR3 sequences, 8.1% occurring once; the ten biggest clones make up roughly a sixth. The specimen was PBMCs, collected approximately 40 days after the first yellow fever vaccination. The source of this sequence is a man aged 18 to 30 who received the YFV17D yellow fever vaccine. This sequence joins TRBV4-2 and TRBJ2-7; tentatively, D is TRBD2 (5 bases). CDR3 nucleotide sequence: TGTGCCAGCAGCCAAGGGTTTTACGGGGAAAACAACTACGAGCAGTACTTC. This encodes CASSQGFYGENNYEQYF.